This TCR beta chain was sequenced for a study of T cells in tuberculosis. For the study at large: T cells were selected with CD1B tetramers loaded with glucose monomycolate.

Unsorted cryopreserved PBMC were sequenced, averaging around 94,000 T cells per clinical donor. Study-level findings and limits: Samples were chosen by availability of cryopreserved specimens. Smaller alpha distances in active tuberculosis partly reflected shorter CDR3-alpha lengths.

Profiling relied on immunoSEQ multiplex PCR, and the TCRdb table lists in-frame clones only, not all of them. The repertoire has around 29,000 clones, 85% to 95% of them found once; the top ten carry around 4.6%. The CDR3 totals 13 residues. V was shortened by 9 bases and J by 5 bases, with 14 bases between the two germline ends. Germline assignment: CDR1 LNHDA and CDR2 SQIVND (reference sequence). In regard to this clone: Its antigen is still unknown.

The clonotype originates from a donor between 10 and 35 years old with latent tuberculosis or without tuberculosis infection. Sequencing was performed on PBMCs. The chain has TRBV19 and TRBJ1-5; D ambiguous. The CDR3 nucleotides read TGTGCCAGCTCTAAGCACAGAGATCAGCCCCAGCATTTT. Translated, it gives CASSKHRDQPQHF.